This T cell receptor (beta chain) appears in the sequencing data of a study of OX40 agonist ivuxolimab in advanced cancers. Regarding the research as a whole: Ivuxolimab was a fully human IgG2 agonistic monoclonal antibody targeting the costimulatory receptor OX40 (CD134). Intravenous ivuxolimab was administered to patients every 2 weeks at six dose levels: 0.01, 0.1, 0.3, 1.5, 3 and 10 mg/kg. Among the roughly 52 dose-escalation patients, about 19 had hepatocellular carcinoma, 15 or so melanoma, 9 renal cell carcinoma and 9 head and neck cancer. In the dose-escalation cohort, around 80% of patients were male, and the mean age was 60 years with a range of roughly 20 to 79. Patients were allowed to have had prior anti-PD-1, anti-PD-L1 or anti-CTLA-4 therapy, and 40% of the dose-escalation patients had previously received checkpoint inhibitors. Partial responses were achieved by three dose-escalation patients, of whom one had hepatocellular carcinoma and two had cutaneous melanoma. The purpose of peripheral TCRbeta sequencing was to test whether ivuxolimab changed TCR sequence diversity and led to clonal T-cell expansion. The monotherapy dose-escalation portion (N of about 50 patients) of the phase I ivuxolimab trial is reported in the paper.

Results and caveats for the whole study, not just this receptor: After ivuxolimab, CD8+ T cells had more expanded clones than CD4+ T cells on average. Which antigens the clonally expanded peripheral T cells were specific for was not determined. At doses from 0.1 to 3.0 mg/kg, clonal expansion was seen in both CD4+ and CD8+ blood T cells between baseline and week 6. In the 0.1-3.0 mg/kg groups, partial responders had among the lowest normalized peripheral clonal expansion, particularly in CD8+ T cells. Low levels of normalized T-cell clonal expansion were also shown by some nonresponding patients.

The CDR3 runs 15 amino acids, cysteine and phenylalanine included. Just the 45-base CDR3 DNA is kept, in frame starting at base 1. Germline trimming: 5 bases from V, 1 base from J; junction bases outside gene matches: 3. CDR1 and CDR2, per the germline V gene, are KGHSH and LQKENI. Turning to this clone: Its antigen is still unknown. Base quality data are lacking; no much larger clone is found one base away.

The trial excluded patients who had a history of autoimmune disease or were on systemic immunosuppression. Peripheral blood for TCR sequencing was collected from all dose cohorts at baseline, on cycle 4 day 1, and on cycle 7 day 1. The samples were taken from a phase I, first-in-human, multicenter, open-label dose-escalation trial of ivuxolimab. Adults with locally advanced or metastatic melanoma, renal cell carcinoma, hepatocellular carcinoma or head and neck squamous cell carcinoma were enrolled in the trial. CD4+ and CD8+ T cells were sorted separately from peripheral blood before TCR sequencing. For sequencing of the TCRbeta CDR3 region, genomic DNA was extracted from the sorted cells. TCRbeta CDR3 regions were sequenced using the immunoSEQ Assay. TCRdb re-hosts the immuneACCESS table, in-frame sequences only. Its copies lack some clones; in the studies checked, an unresolved V gene accounts for under half of them, and the cause for the rest is not known. The sample yields roughly 68,000 clones; around 93% were counted once. The ten top clones hold more than 1% of the sample.

The sequence joins TRBV18 to TRBJ1-5, and 9 junctional nucleotides match TRBD1. The TCR comes from an adult with an advanced solid tumor such as melanoma, head and neck, liver or kidney cancer. Sequencing used CD4+ or CD8+ T cells sorted from blood, obtained in a trial of the OX40 agonist ivuxolimab. The DNA is as follows: TGTGCCAGCTCAACCGGGACAGGGAGCAATCAGCCCCAGCATTTT. It encodes CASSTGTGSNQPQHF.